Listed below are T cell receptor beta chains from one sample, sequenced in a study of blood T cells in healthy people across ages. Via MiXCR, TCRdb re-called the 5' RACE reads, giving one row per CDR3 protein. The repertoire holds some 790,000 distinct CDR3 sequences, about 28% seen once, with 17% in the top ten. The sample comprised blood. The receptor source for this set is an elderly woman in good health. CDR3s include the opening cysteine and the closing phenylalanine or tryptophan. D genes are given only for firm matches. Some rows have no size entry. The others give once, few or many, or a class for an expanded clone.

V gene: TRBV9
J gene: TRBJ1-4
clone size: .
D gene: .
CDR3 protein: CASSSGGRGATNEKLFF
CDR3 DNA: TGTGCCAGCAGCTCCGGGGGCAGGGGAGCAACTAATGAAAAACTGTTTTTT

V gene: TRBV6-2/TRBV6-3
J gene: TRBJ2-1
clone size: few
D gene: TRBD2
CDR3 protein: CASGRTSYNEQFF
CDR3 DNA: TGTGCCAGCGGGCGGACTAGCTACAATGAGCAGTTCTTC

V gene: TRBV23-1
J gene: TRBJ1-2
clone size: .
D gene: .
CDR3 protein: CASSHRDATTGGYTF
CDR3 DNA: TGCGCCAGCAGTCACCGCGACGCCACGACGGGGGGCTACACCTTC

V gene: TRBV11-2
J gene: TRBJ1-4
clone size: .
D gene: .
CDR3 protein: CASSFLEGSSELFF
CDR3 DNA: TGTGCCAGCAGCTTTTTGGAGGGGTCCTCGGAACTGTTTTTT

V gene: TRBV6-1
J gene: TRBJ2-3
clone size: many
D gene: TRBD1
CDR3 protein: CASRETGGGDTQYF
CDR3 DNA: TGTGCCAGCAGGGAAACAGGGGGAGGAGATACGCAGTATTTT

V gene: TRBV12-3/TRBV12-4
J gene: TRBJ2-1
clone size: many
D gene: TRBD2
CDR3 protein: CASSFRTSGFNEQFF
CDR3 DNA: TGTGCCAGCAGTTTCAGGACTAGCGGGTTCAATGAGCAGTTCTTC

V gene: TRBV5-1
J gene: TRBJ1-4
clone size: .
D gene: TRBD1
CDR3 protein: CASRPGTGTKKLFF
CDR3 DNA: TGCGCCAGCAGGCCCGGGACAGGGACTAAAAAACTGTTTTTT

V gene: TRBV20-1
J gene: TRBJ2-7
clone size: .
D gene: TRBD2
CDR3 protein: CSARTSRLYEQYF
CDR3 DNA: TGCAGTGCCCGGACTAGTCGACTCTACGAGCAGTACTTC

V gene: TRBV20-1
J gene: TRBJ2-1
clone size: many
D gene: .
CDR3 protein: CSASGSAGGHEQFF
CDR3 DNA: TGCAGTGCTAGTGGAAGTGCGGGTGGCCATGAGCAGTTCTTC

V gene: TRBV14
J gene: TRBJ2-3
clone size: .
D gene: TRBD1
CDR3 protein: CASSLGQGGQDTQYF
CDR3 DNA: TGTGCCAGCAGCCTGGGACAGGGGGGTCAAGATACGCAGTATTTT

V gene: TRBV7-2
J gene: TRBJ1-5
clone size: few
D gene: .
CDR3 protein: CASSLGSTAYSNQPQHF
CDR3 DNA: TGTGCCAGCAGCTTAGGGTCAACCGCGTATAGCAATCAGCCCCAGCATTTT

V gene: TRBV7-2
J gene: TRBJ1-2
clone size: few
D gene: .
CDR3 protein: CASSFEQGGYTF
CDR3 DNA: TGTGCCAGCAGCTTTGAGCAGGGTGGCTACACCTTC

V gene: TRBV7-9
J gene: TRBJ2-3
clone size: .
D gene: .
CDR3 protein: CASSQSTDMQYF
CDR3 DNA: TGTGCCAGCAGCCAAAGTACCGATATGCAGTATTTT

V gene: TRBV24-1
J gene: TRBJ2-2
clone size: .
D gene: TRBD2
CDR3 protein: CATSDTGLAGTGELFF
CDR3 DNA: TGTGCCACCAGTGACACGGGACTAGCGGGCACCGGGGAGCTGTTTTTT

V gene: TRBV12-3/TRBV12-4
J gene: TRBJ2-5
clone size: many
D gene: .
CDR3 protein: CASSQFLKTQYF
CDR3 DNA: TGTGCCAGCAGTCAGTTTCTAAAGACCCAGTACTTC

V gene: TRBV20-1
J gene: TRBJ2-5
clone size: .
D gene: TRBD1
CDR3 protein: CSARPSAQGAEQYF
CDR3 DNA: TGCAGTGCTAGACCCTCGGCCCAGGGGGCGGAGCAGTACTTC

V gene: TRBV27
J gene: TRBJ2-3
clone size: many
D gene: .
CDR3 protein: CASKQGPTDTQYF
CDR3 DNA: TGTGCCAGCAAGCAGGGCCCCACAGATACGCAGTATTTT

V gene: TRBV7-2
J gene: TRBJ2-5
clone size: many
D gene: .
CDR3 protein: CASSLPTGAETQYF
CDR3 DNA: TGTGCCAGCAGCTTACCGACGGGAGCAGAGACCCAGTACTTC

V gene: TRBV7-9
J gene: TRBJ2-5
clone size: many
D gene: TRBD2
CDR3 protein: CASRDTSGGETQYF
CDR3 DNA: TGTGCCAGCAGAGATACTAGCGGGGGTGAGACCCAGTACTTC

V gene: TRBV28
J gene: TRBJ2-7
clone size: .
D gene: .
CDR3 protein: CASSQEETGPYEQYF
CDR3 DNA: TGCGCCAGCAGCCAAGAAGAGACGGGTCCCTACGAGCAGTACTTC

V gene: TRBV6-1
J gene: TRBJ1-5
clone size: .
D gene: .
CDR3 protein: CASREEQGGNNQPQHF
CDR3 DNA: TGTGCCAGCAGGGAAGAGCAGGGTGGTAACAATCAGCCCCAGCATTTT

V gene: TRBV7-9
J gene: TRBJ2-1
clone size: few
D gene: TRBD2
CDR3 protein: CASSLVGWSSGARYNEQFF
CDR3 DNA: TGTGCCAGCAGCTTAGTCGGCTGGTCTAGCGGGGCGAGATACAATGAGCAGTTCTTC

V gene: TRBV14
J gene: TRBJ2-1
clone size: many
D gene: TRBD2
CDR3 protein: CASSASGGFYNEQFF
CDR3 DNA: TGTGCCAGCAGCGCGAGCGGGGGGTTCTACAATGAGCAGTTCTTC

V gene: TRBV12-3/TRBV12-4
J gene: TRBJ2-1
clone size: many
D gene: .
CDR3 protein: CASRTLFGGNEQFF
CDR3 DNA: TGTGCCAGCAGAACTCTTTTCGGGGGCAATGAGCAGTTCTTC

V gene: TRBV30
J gene: TRBJ1-1
clone size: .
D gene: .
CDR3 protein: CAWITEVTEAFF
CDR3 DNA: TGTGCCTGGATTACCGAGGTCACTGAAGCTTTCTTT

V gene: TRBV7-2
J gene: TRBJ2-4
clone size: many
D gene: TRBD2
CDR3 protein: CASSPRLAGVLAKNIQYF
CDR3 DNA: TGTGCCAGCAGCCCGAGACTAGCGGGGGTGCTAGCCAAAAACATTCAGTACTTC

V gene: TRBV6-2/TRBV6-3
J gene: TRBJ2-2
clone size: .
D gene: .
CDR3 protein: CASRDTQEANTGELFF
CDR3 DNA: TGTGCCAGCAGGGACACTCAGGAGGCAAACACCGGAGAGCTGTTTTTT

V gene: TRBV5-1
J gene: TRBJ2-2
clone size: .
D gene: .
CDR3 protein: CASRGTEFNTGERFF
CDR3 DNA: TGCGCCAGTAGGGGGACGGAGTTTAACACCGGGGAGCGGTTTTTT

V gene: TRBV20-1
J gene: TRBJ2-1
clone size: few
D gene: .
CDR3 protein: CSAQTGNRGQFF
CDR3 DNA: TGCAGTGCGCAGACAGGAAATCGGGGGCAGTTCTTC